Presented here are 8 T cell receptor beta chains from one specimen sequenced in a study of beta chain features in type 1 diabetes. What was sequenced were expressed TCRB transcripts, since all of the isolated RNA had been reverse transcribed. The protocol was immunoSEQ multiplex PCR, while the TCRdb copy is restricted to in-frame clones and leaves out a portion. The table has under 950,000 clones, roughly 15% seen once. The sequenced sample was naive CD4+ T cells from blood. These receptors were obtained from a woman between 18 and 29 years old in good health.

This clone was seen only a few times. CDR3 amino acids: CASSVRGLDQETQYF. In DNA form, the CDR3 reads TGTGCCAGCAGCGTGCGGGGACTAGATCAAGAGACCCAGTACTTC. The chain combines TRBV9 with TRBJ2-5, with 8 bases identical to TRBD2. Trimming cost V 2 bases and J 2 bases; bases outside gene matches: 5. CDR1 SGDLS and CDR2 YYNGEE come from the germline V gene. The CDR3 is made up of 15 amino acids.

In this sample, this clone turned up a few times. The chain uses TRBV11-1 and TRBJ2-3, with D unclear. V lost 0 bases and J 6 bases, leaving 4 bases between the germline ends. The CDR3 runs 12 residues. Per germline, CDR1 SGHAT and CDR2 FQDESV (reference sequence). The CDR3 DNA follows: TGTGCCAGCAGCTTAGCGTGGGATACGCAGTATTTT. Residues: CASSLAWDTQYF.

The chain uses TRBV28 and TRBJ2-7; 9 nucleotides align to TRBD1. The CDR3 runs 13 residues. The germline V gene encodes CDR1 MDHEN and CDR2 SYDVKM. V was clipped by 1 base and J by 13 bases; unmatched bases: 8. The CDR3: CASSLSPDRGFYF. CDR3 bases: TGTGCCAGCAGTTTATCTCCGGACAGGGGATTTTACTTC.

This chain connects TRBV6-5 to TRBJ2-7, with D perhaps matching TRBD1 (5 bases). The CDR3 is made up of 12 amino acids. Germline V lookup: CDR1 MNHEY, CDR2 SVGAGI. V gave up 6 bases and J gave up 4 bases, with 10 bases separating them. Here the CDR3 reads CASRSAGYEQYF. For the CDR3, the DNA is TGTGCCAGCAGGAGTGCAGGGTACGAGCAGTACTTC.

The chain joins TRBV7-9 to TRBJ1-4; tentatively, D is TRBD1 (5 bases). The CDR3 contains 14 residues. Trimming cost V 2 bases and J 7 bases, with 11 bases left between them. Germline values: CDR1 SEHNR, CDR2 FQNEAQ (reference sequence). The chain's CDR3 is CASSLLGTGEKLFF. The CDR3 DNA reads TGTGCCAGCAGCTTATTGGGGACGGGTGAAAAACTGTTTTTT.

J is TRBJ2-1 and V is TRBV9; D is uncertain. The germline CDR1 and CDR2 sequences are SGDLS and YYNGEE. The CDR3 length is 15 residues. V was cut by 3 bases and J by 0 bases, with 10 bases left in between. For the CDR3, the DNA is TGTGCCAGCAGCGCCCGGGCCTTCTCCTACAATGAGCAGTTCTTC. It encodes CASSARAFSYNEQFF.

The table lists this clone with a few counts. This sequence joins TRBV29-1 and TRBJ2-5, with TRBD1 matching 7 bases. V was pared by 4 bases and J by 2 bases, with 4 bases of the junction left unmatched. CDR3 length: 13 amino acids. Germline CDR1 reads SQVTM; CDR2 reads ANQGSEA. The CDR3 loop reads CSVGGQPQETQYF. CDR3 DNA sequence: TGCAGCGTTGGGGGACAGCCACAAGAGACCCAGTACTTC.

This clone was seen more than once but under ten times. The chain joins TRBV19 to TRBJ2-1, with D tentatively TRBD2 (6 bases). CDR1 is LNHDA, CDR2 SQIVND, per germline (reference sequence). This CDR3 comprises 15 residues. With 4 bases removed from V and 5 bases from J, the gap between germline ends came to 15 bases. In nucleotides, the CDR3 is TGTGCCAGTAGTAATCAGGGACTTGCCAACAATGAGCAGTTCTTC. Its translation: CASSNQGLANNEQFF.